Listed below are T cell receptor beta chains from one sample, sequenced in a study of T-cell memory formation after mild COVID-19. TCRdb ran MiXCR on the 5' RACE reads and lists one entry per CDR3 protein. The sample carries 200,000 to 250,000 distinct CDR3 sequences, around 9.5% recorded once. The sample consisted of PBMCs or a T cell subset sorted from them (not recorded which). The source is a man between 18 and 35 years old who had mild COVID-19 (a few samples of this study predate the infection). Cell type and time point are not known. The CDR3 runs from the conserved cysteine through the conserved F or W. The D gene is left open where the match is weak. A clone size is listed for some rows: how often the clone was seen (once, few, many), or a class if it is expanded.

v_gene	j_gene	d_gene	abundance	CDR3aa	CDR3nt
TRBV4-3	TRBJ2-1	TRBD2	many	CASSPRTSGVDEQFF	TGCGCCAGCAGCCCCCGGACTAGCGGGGTGGATGAGCAGTTCTTC
TRBV11-2	TRBJ1-1	NA	NA	CASSSPRGRNTEAFF	TGTGCCAGCAGCTCCCCTCGGGGGCGGAACACTGAAGCTTTCTTT
TRBV7-3	TRBJ2-3	TRBD2	NA	CASSPMTSGGAGTQYF	TGTGCCAGCAGCCCCATGACTAGCGGGGGGGCCGGCACGCAGTATTTT
TRBV7-2	TRBJ2-6	NA	many	CASSLVQQGPTGANVLTF	TGTGCCAGCAGCTTAGTTCAGCAGGGTCCTACTGGGGCCAACGTCCTGACTTTC
TRBV7-2	TRBJ1-6	NA	many	CASSYLNSPLHF	TGTGCCAGCAGCTACCTAAATTCACCCCTCCACTTT
TRBV7-9	TRBJ2-3	TRBD2	many	CASSARTSGDTQYF	TGTGCCAGCAGCGCTCGGACTAGCGGCGATACGCAGTATTTT
TRBV6-2/TRBV6-3	TRBJ1-5	NA	NA	CASSSTGNEEPQHF	TGTGCCAGCAGCTCAACAGGGAATGAGGAGCCCCAGCATTTT
TRBV10-3	TRBJ2-7	TRBD1	many	CAITQGEQGRSEQYF	TGTGCCATCACCCAGGGGGAACAGGGGCGCAGCGAGCAGTACTTC
TRBV20-1	TRBJ2-7	NA	NA	CSARDSQGHYEQYF	TGCAGTGCTAGAGATTCCCAGGGGCACTACGAGCAGTACTTC
TRBV29-1	TRBJ2-1	NA	few	CSVGGFGGNYNEQFF	TGCAGCGTTGGTGGCTTCGGAGGAAACTACAATGAGCAGTTCTTC
TRBV7-2	TRBJ2-2	NA	many	CASSLEVNTGELFF	TGTGCCAGCAGCTTAGAGGTCAACACCGGGGAGCTGTTTTTT
TRBV7-9	TRBJ2-5	NA	few	CASSLYGLRETQYF	TGTGCCAGCAGCTTATACGGCTTGCGGGAGACCCAGTACTTC
TRBV27	TRBJ2-1	NA	few	CASSSYLRGNDNEQFF	TGTGCCAGCAGCTCCTACCTCAGGGGAAACGACAATGAGCAGTTCTTC
TRBV6-5	TRBJ2-3	TRBD1	NA	CASSYPGQGGGGTQYF	TGTGCCAGCAGTTACCCCGGACAGGGGGGAGGAGGTACGCAGTATTTT
TRBV11-2	TRBJ2-3	TRBD2	few	CASSPVAGGITDTQYF	TGTGCCAGCAGCCCTGTAGCGGGGGGCATCACAGATACGCAGTATTTT
TRBV6-6	TRBJ2-5	NA	few	CASSDSAGQETQYF	TGTGCCAGCAGTGACTCCGCAGGGCAAGAGACCCAGTACTTC
TRBV2	TRBJ1-2	NA	few	CASGEGYTF	TGTGCCAGTGGAGAGGGCTACACCTTC
TRBV7-2	TRBJ1-5	NA	few	CASSSRDTYSNQPQHF	TGTGCCAGCAGCTCGAGGGACACCTATAGCAATCAGCCCCAGCATTTT
TRBV6-2/TRBV6-3	TRBJ2-2	TRBD2	NA	CASSYPSGGATPNTGELFF	TGTGCCAGCAGTTATCCTAGCGGGGGGGCCACCCCCAACACCGGGGAGCTGTTTTTT
TRBV2	TRBJ1-2	TRBD1	NA	CASSETGGTGYTF	TGTGCCAGCAGCGAAACAGGGGGGACTGGCTACACCTTC
TRBV7-9	TRBJ2-3	NA	few	CASSFPFMTDTQYF	TGTGCCAGCAGCTTCCCCTTTATGACAGATACGCAGTATTTT
TRBV5-8	TRBJ2-7	NA	NA	CASSFWSGARRSYEQYF	TGTGCCAGCAGCTTTTGGTCAGGGGCTCGTCGCTCCTACGAGCAGTACTTC
TRBV5-1	TRBJ2-7	NA	few	CASSFMSPEREQYF	TGCGCCAGCAGCTTTATGAGCCCGGAACGCGAGCAGTACTTC
TRBV20-1	TRBJ2-7	NA	NA	CSARRPTGWGDEQYF	TGCAGTGCTAGACGGCCGACAGGGTGGGGGGACGAGCAGTACTTC
TRBV9	TRBJ2-2	TRBD2	few	CASSVLGTSVTGELFF	TGTGCCAGCAGCGTTCTCGGGACTAGCGTCACCGGGGAGCTGTTTTTT
TRBV7-2	TRBJ2-7	TRBD1	many	CASSRDRVYEQYF	TGTGCCAGCAGCCGGGACAGGGTATACGAGCAGTACTTC
TRBV28	TRBJ1-2	NA	NA	CASSNDGYGYTF	TGTGCCAGCAGCAACGACGGCTATGGCTACACCTTC
TRBV14	TRBJ1-2	NA	NA	CASSQNGGLSAYGYTF	TGTGCCAGCAGCCAGAATGGGGGGCTAAGTGCCTATGGCTACACCTTC
TRBV6-6	TRBJ1-2	NA	NA	CASSSIGRRVPNYGYTF	TGTGCCAGCAGTTCTATAGGACGGAGGGTTCCTAACTATGGCTACACCTTC
TRBV28	TRBJ1-2	TRBD1	NA	CAIRDRGIYGYTF	TGTGCTATCCGGGACAGGGGGATTTATGGCTACACCTTC
TRBV4-2	TRBJ1-5	NA	few	CASSQVWQGTHQPQHF	TGTGCCAGCAGCCAAGTATGGCAGGGGACCCATCAGCCCCAGCATTTT
TRBV3-1	TRBJ2-1	TRBD2	NA	CASSQPGLNEQFF	TGTGCCAGCAGCCAGCCGGGACTAAATGAGCAGTTCTTC
TRBV28	TRBJ1-1	TRBD1	few	CASSNRGGSNTEAFF	TGTGCCAGCAGTAACAGGGGAGGTTCGAACACTGAAGCTTTCTTT
TRBV28	TRBJ2-1	TRBD2	NA	CASSPPGPGGEQFF	TGTGCCAGCAGTCCTCCAGGTCCGGGGGGTGAGCAGTTCTTC
TRBV10-2	TRBJ2-5	TRBD2	NA	CASRTSGMETQYF	TGCGCCAGCAGGACTAGCGGGATGGAGACCCAGTACTTC
TRBV28	TRBJ2-1	TRBD1	few	CASSTNGQGYNEQFF	TGTGCCAGCAGTACGAACGGACAGGGTTACAATGAGCAGTTCTTC
TRBV3-1	TRBJ2-7	NA	NA	CASSHRYEQYF	TGTGCCAGCAGCCACAGGTACGAGCAGTACTTC
TRBV9	TRBJ1-2	NA	NA	CASSVDGGRIYGYTF	TGTGCCAGCAGCGTAGATGGGGGCAGAATCTATGGCTACACCTTC
TRBV7-2	TRBJ1-2	TRBD1	many	CASSLAGQGAGGYTF	TGTGCCAGCAGCTTAGCGGGACAGGGGGCTGGTGGCTACACCTTC
TRBV5-1	TRBJ2-1	TRBD1	many	CASSSPGQPIEQFF	TGCGCCAGCAGCTCGCCGGGACAGCCGATTGAGCAGTTCTTC